Below are 31 T cell receptor beta chains sequenced from a single sample in a study of Ad26.COV2.S vaccination and SARS-CoV-2 variants (dated by TCRdb to the early 2020s). What this sample's treatment or condition label stands for: around 19 received Ad26.COV2.S at low or high dose, single or two shots; 5 received placebo; per-sample allocation not given. For vaccine and placebo recipients, repertoires were sequenced using samples collected on day 63 after the first injection. The method was the immunoSEQ multiplex PCR assay. TCRdb retrieved this table from immuneACCESS and kept in-frame rearrangements only. Not all clones are present; in checked studies, unresolved V genes account for under half, and no reason is known for the remainder. The sample has approximately 480,000 clones on record, approximately 90% of them singletons. The ten biggest clones cover 10% to 15% of the sample. Here the sequenced sample was peripheral blood, taken in a trial of Ad26.COV2.S vaccine versus placebo. These receptors all stem from a person between 18 and 65 years old who received the Ad26.COV2.S COVID-19 vaccine or a placebo.

To note about this clone: Additional DNA sequences in this sample encode the identical CDR3. The V call is TRBV5-1, the J call TRBJ2-1; 9 nucleotides agree with TRBD2. Germline V CDR1 and CDR2: SGHRS, YFSETQ. This CDR3 contains 15 residues. With 0 bases clipped from V and 4 bases from J, the junction kept 2 bases outside the gene matches. CDR3 region: CASSLGLAAYNEQFF. CDR3 in DNA: TGCGCCAGCAGCTTGGGACTAGCGGCGTACAATGAGCAGTTCTTC.

J is TRBJ2-1 and V is TRBV7-2; D unclear. The CDR3 loop spans 16 amino acids. The V end was cut by 3 bases, the J end by 0 bases, with 12 bases between. In germline, CDR1 is SGHTA, CDR2 FQGNSA. CDR3 DNA sequence: TGTGCCAGCAGCTTCCAGCACCAGAGCTCCTACAATGAGCAGTTCTTC. Its protein product is CASSFQHQSSYNEQFF.

The V call is TRBV9, the J call TRBJ2-1, with D perhaps assigned TRBD1 or TRBD2 (5 bases each). Deletions cut 4 bases from V and 5 bases from J, with 19 bases between. This CDR3 spans 16 amino acids. The V gene's germline CDR1 is SGDLS and CDR2 YYNGEE. CDR3 DNA: TGTGCCAGCAGCACCATGTCAGGGACCGTTCACAATGAGCAGTTCTTC. Its protein product is CASSTMSGTVHNEQFF.

Worth noting for this clone: The same CDR3 is also encoded by other DNA sequences in this sample. The chain is built from TRBV5-4 and TRBJ2-1, with D perhaps TRBD2 (6 bases). The CDR3 has 14 residues. V was shortened by 0 bases and J by 5 bases, with 9 bases between the two germline ends. Germline-derived CDR1 and CDR2 are SGHNT and YYREEE (reference sequence). The DNA for the CDR3 is TGTGCCAGCAGCTTGGAGGTAGCGGACAATGAGCAGTTCTTC. This codes for CASSLEVADNEQFF.

The V and J genes are TRBV5-1 and TRBJ2-7; D may be TRBD2 (6 bases). Germline CDR1 reads SGHRS; CDR2 reads YFSETQ. The CDR3 is made up of 12 amino acids. Trimming stripped 7 bases from V and 4 bases from J, with 12 bases between. The CDR3 coding sequence is TGCGCCAGCGGGGACTCCTTTTACGAGCAGTACTTC. Its translation: CASGDSFYEQYF.

The chain combines TRBV28 with TRBJ1-5; D may be TRBD1 (5 bases). The CDR3 is made up of 18 amino acids. Trimming pared 2 bases from V and 2 bases from J, leaving 19 bases between. Looked up from germline, CDR1 is MDHEN and CDR2 is SYDVKM. CDR3 protein: CASSLRVLSGYRNQPQHF. CDR3 coding DNA: TGTGCCAGCAGTTTACGGGTCTTATCAGGGTATCGCAATCAGCCCCAGCATTTT.

The chain uses TRBV19 and TRBJ2-6; the D is unclear. Germline values: CDR1 LNHDA, CDR2 SQIVND (reference sequence). The CDR3 runs to 17 residues. The V end was cut by 5 bases, the J end by 0 bases, with 14 bases between. The CDR3 DNA follows: TGTGCCAGTAGTCTCCGGAGTCTATTCTCTGGGGCCAACGTCCTGACTTTC. Its protein product is CASSLRSLFSGANVLTF.

This clone was counted between two and nine times. The rearrangement uses TRBV4-3 and TRBJ2-5, with a weak D call TRBD2 (6 bases). The CDR3 runs to 13 residues. Germline CDR1 is LGHNA and CDR2 is YSLEER. V lost 4 bases and J lost 5, with 11 bases in between. The CDR3 DNA sequence: TGCGCCAGCAGCCCCTCAGGAGGGGAGACCCAGTACTTC. Amino acids: CASSPSGGETQYF.

The chain joins TRBV7-2 to TRBJ1-2; no firm D call. The CDR3 is 13 residues long. Trimming cost V 3 bases and J 5 bases, with 10 bases left between them. In germline, CDR1 is SGHTA, CDR2 FQGNSA. The CDR3 coding sequence is TGTGCCAGCAGCTTTGAGGATATTTATGGCTACACCTTC. It translates to CASSFEDIYGYTF.

The CDR3 sequence: CSVGQGGEKLFF. CDR3 DNA sequence: TGCAGCGTTGGACAGGGAGGGGAAAAACTGTTTTTT. The V gene is TRBV29-1, the J gene TRBJ1-4, with 7 bases fitting TRBD1. The germline V gene has CDR1 SQVTM and CDR2 ANQGSEA. The CDR3 covers 12 residues. V gave up 4 bases and J gave up 8 bases; unmatched junction bases: 4. The full variable domain, with the rest looked up from reference TRBV29-1 and TRBJ1-4, is SAVISQKPSRDICQRGTSLTIQCQVDSQVTMMFWYRQQPGQSLTLIATANQGSEATYESGFVIDKFPISRPNLTFSTLTVSNMSPEDSSIYLCSVGQGGEKLFFGSGTQLSVL.

The chain couples TRBV24-1 to TRBJ2-7; D might be TRBD2 (6 bases). The V end lost 3 bases, the J end lost 0 bases, and 17 bases lay between the germline ends. The CDR3 has 17 residues. The germline V gene has CDR1 KGHDR and CDR2 SFDVKD. This chain's CDR3 is CATSDALSSVSSYEQYF. As DNA, the CDR3 is TGTGCCACCAGTGATGCCCTATCTAGCGTCAGCTCCTACGAGCAGTACTTC.

This clone was recorded only once. The chain employs TRBV7-9 and TRBJ1-6; D is undetermined. The length of the CDR3 is 14 residues. Trimming left V 3 bases short and J 8 bases short, with 11 bases between. Germline V lookup: CDR1 SEHNR, CDR2 FQNEAQ (reference sequence). CDR3 region: CASSFEARHSPLHF. Here the CDR3 DNA reads TGTGCCAGCAGCTTTGAGGCTCGCCATTCACCCCTCCACTTT.

The chain joins TRBV19 to TRBJ2-1; perhaps TRBD2 as D (6 bases). The germline CDR1 and CDR2 sequences are LNHDA and SQIVND (reference sequence). The CDR3 runs 15 residues. Trimming took off 6 bases at V and 4 bases at J, with 16 bases between the two ends. The chain's CDR3 is CASSADPGGYNEQFF. The CDR3, as DNA: TGTGCCAGTAGCGCCGATCCCGGGGGATACAATGAGCAGTTCTTC.

This chain joins TRBV29-1 and TRBJ1-2; 12 positions match TRBD1. Germline values: CDR1 SQVTM, CDR2 ANQGSEA. The CDR3 has 11 amino acids. V lost 7 bases and J lost 10; bases outside the gene matches: 4. In nucleotides, the CDR3 is TGCAGCGCGGGGACAGGGGGCCACTACACCTTC. Residues: CSAGTGGHYTF.

The rearrangement uses TRBV14 and TRBJ1-1, with D possibly matching TRBD1 (6 bases). The germline V gene encodes CDR1 SGHDN and CDR2 FVKESK. The germline V and J ends were trimmed by 1 base and 1 base, with 10 bases remaining between them. There are 15 residues in the CDR3. In DNA, the CDR3 is TGTGCCAGCAGCCAAGCGGCAGGGGCGAACACTGAAGCTTTCTTT. Its protein is CASSQAAGANTEAFF.

This chain links TRBV7-8 with TRBJ1-5, with D tentatively TRBD1 (5 bases). Germline CDR1 is SGHVS and CDR2 is FQNEAQ. The length of the CDR3 is 13 residues. V was shortened by 6 bases and J by 7 bases, with 13 bases between the two germline ends. The CDR3 is CASRAGGGQPQHF. The CDR3 DNA follows: TGTGCCAGCAGGGCGGGGGGAGGCCAGCCCCAGCATTTT.

DNA of the CDR3: TGTGCCATCAGTGGGACCCAAGAGACCCAGTACTTC. Its protein is CAISGTQETQYF. V and J are TRBV10-3 and TRBJ2-5; D gene ambiguous. This CDR3 has 12 residues. Trimming pared 4 bases from V and 1 base from J, leaving 4 bases between. Germline CDR1 and CDR2: ENHRY and SYGVKD.

V and J are TRBV30 and TRBJ2-7; maybe TRBD1 (5 bases). The germline gives CDR1 GTSNPN, CDR2 SVGIG (reference sequence). The CDR3 runs 11 residues. V lost 7 bases, J lost 6 bases, and 13 bases lay in between. CDR3 in DNA: TGTGCCTATACAAAAGGGGCCGAGCAGTACTTC. Translation gives CAYTKGAEQYF.

In this sample, this clone turned up once. CDR3 sequence (DNA): TGTGCCTGGAGCCAACGCAGGGCCCCTTTGAACACTGAAGCTTTCTTT. Translating it yields CAWSQRRAPLNTEAFF. The V and J genes are TRBV30 and TRBJ1-1, with D perhaps matching TRBD1 (5 bases). The V end was cut by 3 bases, the J end by 0 bases, with 17 bases between. CDR1 and CDR2 (germline): GTSNPN, SVGIG (reference sequence). The CDR3 covers 16 residues. The whole variable domain, remainder taken from reference TRBV30 and TRBJ1-1, is SQTIHQWPATLVQPVGSPLSLECTVEGTSNPNLYWYRQAAGRGLQLLFYSVGIGQISSEVPQNLSASRPQDRQFILSSKKLLLSDSGFYLCAWSQRRAPLNTEAFFGQGTRLTVV.

The J gene is TRBJ1-4, the V gene TRBV7-9; tentative D call: TRBD1 (5 bases). The CDR3 is made up of 15 amino acids. Trimming cost V 5 bases and J 8 bases, with 18 bases left between them. Germline CDR1 reads SEHNR; CDR2 reads FQNEAQ (reference sequence). The CDR3, as DNA: TGTGCCAGCAGCCTCGGGACGTCGAGTGGAGAAAAACTGTTTTTT. Protein sequence: CASSLGTSSGEKLFF.

Only one count was recorded for this clone. The rearrangement joins TRBV27 to TRBJ2-5; D is uncertain. Germline CDR1 is MNHEY and CDR2 is SMNVEV (reference sequence). This CDR3 has 13 residues. V was clipped by 5 bases and J by 4 bases, with 11 bases between them. CDR3 nucleotide sequence: TGTGCCAGCAGTATTTACCCCGGAGAGACCCAGTACTTC. Translating it yields CASSIYPGETQYF.

This chain joins TRBV24-1 and TRBJ2-3; D gene unclear. The CDR3 runs 13 residues. Germline values: CDR1 KGHDR, CDR2 SFDVKD. V lost 5 bases to trimming and J lost 0 bases, with 5 bases between them. The CDR3 reads CATSGGSTDTQYF. As DNA, the CDR3 is TGTGCCACCAGTGGCGGCAGCACAGATACGCAGTATTTT.

The chain links TRBV30 to TRBJ2-5, with D perhaps TRBD2 (6 bases). The CDR3 sequence is 15 residues long. V gave up 0 bases and J gave up 3 bases, with 14 bases separating them. Germline CDR1 reads GTSNPN; CDR2 reads SVGIG (reference sequence). The CDR3 region has the DNA TGTGCCTGGAGTGTAGGTGGAGGGATTGAAGAGACCCAGTACTTC. Translation gives CAWSVGGGIEETQYF.

This clone was counted a single time. The chain recombines TRBV11-3 with TRBJ2-1, with 12 bases lining up with TRBD2. Germline CDR1 and CDR2: SGHNT and YENEEA. This CDR3 region has 16 residues. V gave up 1 base and J gave up 9 bases; unmatched junction bases: 7. The CDR3 DNA reads TGTGCCAGCAGCTTAGCACTAGCGGGAGGTCCCAGTGAGCAGTTCTTC. Translating gives CASSLALAGGPSEQFF.

This clone showed up just once. The chain employs TRBV19 and TRBJ1-5; TRBD1 is a possible D gene (6 bases). CDR3 length: 14 residues. Trimming pared 9 bases from V and 6 bases from J, leaving 18 bases between. Germline V gene sequence: CDR1 LNHDA, CDR2 SQIVND (reference sequence). CDR3 region: CASRWGQEGQPQHF. CDR3 DNA: TGTGCCAGCCGATGGGGGCAGGAGGGTCAGCCCCAGCATTTT.

V and J are TRBV21-1 and TRBJ1-1. TRBV21-1 is a known pseudogene. The CDR3 is made up of 20 amino acids. The CDR3 DNA sequence: TGTGCCAGCAGCAAAGGCAGTAGGGCTTTTCGACAAACTATGAACACTGAAGCTTTCTTT. Translation: CASSKGSRAFRQTMNTEAFF.

The genes are TRBV6-6 and TRBJ1-4, with a weak D call TRBD1 (5 bases). V shed 6 bases and J shed 4 bases, with 18 bases lying between them. The CDR3 runs to 16 residues. Germline assignment: CDR1 MNHNY and CDR2 SVGAGI (reference sequence). CDR3 sequence: CASSPSRQTYNEKLFF. The CDR3 DNA is TGTGCCAGCAGCCCGTCCCGACAGACCTATAATGAAAAACTGTTTTTT.

The chain combines TRBV28 with TRBJ1-1, with D unclear. The CDR3 is 13 residues long. Germline V gives CDR1 MDHEN, CDR2 SYDVKM. V lost 1 base and J lost 7, with 10 bases in between. The CDR3 sequence: CASSLSAGNEAFF. The CDR3 DNA follows: TGTGCCAGCAGTTTATCGGCGGGGAATGAAGCTTTCTTT.

CDR3 bases: TGTGCCAGCTCACCGTTCCTAGAGACCCAGTACTTC. It codes for CASSPFLETQYF. The V gene is TRBV18, the J gene TRBJ2-5; D not resolved. V lost 3 bases and J 4 bases, leaving 6 bases between the germline ends. The CDR3 loop spans 12 amino acids. The germline V gene encodes CDR1 KGHSH and CDR2 LQKENI.

The chain combines TRBV6-2 or TRBV6-3 with TRBJ2-7; either TRBD1 or TRBD2 may supply D (5 bases each). V lost 5 bases and J lost 12, with 20 bases in between. The CDR3 has 13 residues. Per the germline V gene, CDR1 is MNHEY and CDR2 is SVGEGT. As DNA, the CDR3 is TGTGCCAGCAGTACAACCGGGACCAGAATCGCGTACTTC. It codes for CASSTTGTRIAYF.

V usage is TRBV11-2 and J usage is TRBJ2-4, with D perhaps matching TRBD1 (7 bases). The CDR3 spans 15 residues. CDR1 is SGHAT, CDR2 FQNNGV, per germline. Trimming pared 1 base from V and 6 bases from J, leaving 13 bases between. The CDR3, as DNA: TGTGCCAGCAGCTTAGGGGAGGACAGGTTAAACATTCAGTACTTC. It is translated as CASSLGEDRLNIQYF. The full variable domain, with the rest looked up from reference TRBV11-2 and TRBJ2-4, is EAGVAQSPRYKIIEKRQSVAFWCNPISGHATLYWYQQILGQGPKLLIQFQNNGVVDDSQLPKDRFSAERLKGVDSTLKIQPAKLEDSAVYLCASSLGEDRLNIQYFGAGTRLSVL.